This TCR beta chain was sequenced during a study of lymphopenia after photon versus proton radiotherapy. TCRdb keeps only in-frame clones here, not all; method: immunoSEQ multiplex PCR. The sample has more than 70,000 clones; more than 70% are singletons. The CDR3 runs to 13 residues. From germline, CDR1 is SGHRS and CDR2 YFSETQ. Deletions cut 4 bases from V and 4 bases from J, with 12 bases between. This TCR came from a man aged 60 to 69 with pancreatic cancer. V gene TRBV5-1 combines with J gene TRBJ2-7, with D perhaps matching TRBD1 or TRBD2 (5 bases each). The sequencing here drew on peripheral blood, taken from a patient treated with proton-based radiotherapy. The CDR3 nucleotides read TGCGCCAGCAGCCCCCGGGACGGGTACGAGCAGTACTTC. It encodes CASSPRDGYEQYF.